This entry describes one T cell receptor (beta chain). Its antigen is still unknown. The data derive from a study of lymphopenia after photon versus proton radiotherapy. Findings and caveats of the study: After the lymphocyte nadir, photon-treated repertoires showed oligoclonal expansion, especially of CD8+ Temra cells. Relative stability marked proton patients; photon patients lost diversity and naive cells. Survival link was tested only in deceased patients; proton benefit remains a possibility. A bigger post-nadir fall in TCR diversity correlated inversely with survival time in deceased patients.

Germline-derived CDR1 and CDR2 are SNHLY and FYNNEI. This CDR3 is built from 14 residues. With 7 bases clipped from V and 4 bases from J, the junction kept 4 bases outside the gene matches. Clones were sequenced by immunoSEQ multiplex PCR, and TCRdb holds only the in-frame ones, with some missing. This table holds over 25,000 clones, 90% found once. V gene TRBV2 combines with J gene TRBJ2-3, with TRBD2 matching 11 bases. Sequenced material: peripheral blood, taken from a patient treated with photon-based radiotherapy. This receptor was obtained from a woman aged 45-65 years with cholangiocarcinoma. CDR3 bases: TGTGCCAGCACGGTAGCGGGGGGGCCAGATACGCAGTATTTT. This encodes CASTVAGGPDTQYF. The whole variable domain, remainder taken from reference TRBV2 and TRBJ2-3, is EPEVTQTPSHQVTQMGQEVILRCVPISNHLYFYWYRQILGQKVEFLVSFYNNEISEKSEIFDDQFSVERPDGSNFTLKIRSTKLEDSAMYFCASTVAGGPDTQYFGPGTRLTVL.